The source of this T cell receptor (beta chain) is a study of regulatory T cells in long-lasting Graves disease. Overall study context: A definition of persistent Graves' disease required over 5 years of antithyroid drugs plus positive TSH receptor antibodies. Whole-study findings and limits: Persistent Graves' patients showed less TCR diversity than newly diagnosed ones.

Specified time point: persistent/refractory GD, antithyroid drugs over 5 years with positive TRAb. PBMC-extracted RNA yielded the TCR library. Arm-PCR with iRepertoire HTBI primers amplified the CDR3 regions for these TCR beta libraries. In the original analysis: Segment identification across samples yielded 55 to 65 TRBV and about 14 TRBJ segments. TCRdb used MiXCR to reprocess the multiplex PCR reads, holding one entry per CDR3 protein. Here the V and J calls rest on TCRdb's processing, not on the authors' analysis. Of about 660,000 distinct CDR3 sequences detected, about 30% appear once; the ten largest clones hold about 40%. Trimming removed 7 bases from V and 8 bases from J, with 9 bases in between. This CDR3 is built from 11 residues. This clonotype occurred a few times. The antigen remains unidentified.

The TCR originated in a female donor with Graves disease. Sequenced here: peripheral blood mononuclear cells (PBMCs), sampled when the disease was refractory, from a patient treated with antithyroid drugs. The chain carries TRBV12-3 or TRBV12-4 and TRBJ1-3; unclear D gene. CDR3 sequence (DNA): TGTGCCAGCAACCTAGGGTACACCATATATTTT. This sequence encodes CASNLGYTIYF.